This passage covers 20 T cell receptor beta chains from one sample sequenced in a study of T-cell reconstitution after alpha-beta-depleted transplantation in children. Researchers prepared the TCRbeta library using unique molecular identifiers, the study reports. TCRdb passed the PCR reads through MiXCR, listing each CDR3 protein once. The sample carries roughly 100,000 distinct CDR3 sequences, roughly 7.7% recorded once. Specimen: PBMCs from the stem cell graft donor, collected from the stem cell graft. Source of these receptors: a human donor who donated a stem cell graft to a child with congenital amegakaryocytic thrombocytopenia.

This clonotype appeared many times. V usage is TRBV30 and J usage is TRBJ2-3; a possible D gene is TRBD2 (6 bases). V lost 2 bases, J lost 4 bases, and 16 bases lay in between. The CDR3 consists of 15 residues. Germline assignment: CDR1 GTSNPN and CDR2 SVGIG (reference sequence). As DNA, the CDR3 is TGTGCCTGGAGTCCGGGGGTAGCGAACGCAGATACGCAGTATTTT. Protein sequence: CAWSPGVANADTQYF.

This clonotype has at least ten counts. The V call is TRBV7-2, the J call TRBJ2-2; D assignment may be TRBD1 or TRBD2 (5 bases each). CDR3 length: 18 amino acids. V shed 0 bases and J shed 1 base, with 15 bases lying between them. Germline-derived CDR1 and CDR2 are SGHTA and FQGNSA. The CDR3 loop reads CASSLASTLGVNTGELFF. As DNA, the CDR3 is TGTGCCAGCAGCTTAGCCTCGACCCTGGGGGTGAACACCGGGGAGCTGTTTTTT.

In this sample, this clonotype turned up many times. This chain joins TRBV20-1 and TRBJ1-1; D may be TRBD1 (5 bases). This CDR3 has 13 residues. V lost 4 bases and J lost 0, with 9 bases in between. Germline CDR1 reads DFQATT; CDR2 reads SNEGSKA (reference sequence). The CDR3 DNA reads as TGCAGTGCTACCGGGACGGTGAACACTGAAGCTTTCTTT. Translation: CSATGTVNTEAFF.

This clonotype was recorded many times. The genes are TRBV5-1 and TRBJ1-1; the D gene is possibly TRBD1 (6 bases). V was clipped by 2 bases and J by 6 bases, with 11 bases between them. The germline gives CDR1 SGHRS, CDR2 YFSETQ. This CDR3 has 13 residues. CDR3 sequence (DNA): TGCGCCAGCAGCTTCGGGGGGGCGTCTGAAGCTTTCTTT. It codes for CASSFGGASEAFF.

In its sample, this clonotype was seen many times. V is TRBV7-8 and J is TRBJ2-7, with a tentative D call TRBD2 (5 bases). The germline V gene has CDR1 SGHVS and CDR2 FQNEAQ. V lost 1 base and J lost 6, with 7 bases in between. This CDR3 has 12 residues. The CDR3 sequence is CASSLEEGEQYF. The CDR3, as DNA: TGTGCCAGCAGCTTAGAAGAGGGCGAGCAGTACTTC. Full variable domain (rest looked up from reference TRBV7-8 and TRBJ2-7): GAGVSQSPRYKVAKRGQDVALRCDPISGHVSLFWYQQALGQGPEFLTYFQNEAQLDKSGLPSDRFFAERPEGSVSTLKIQRTQQEDSAVYLCASSLEEGEQYFGPGTRLTVT.

At least ten counts were recorded for this clonotype. The gene calls are TRBV5-1 and TRBJ2-1; 10 bases agree with TRBD2. J gave up 3 bases and V 4 bases, and 4 bases lay outside the gene matches. The V gene's germline CDR1 is SGHRS and CDR2 YFSETQ. The CDR3 spans 15 residues. The chain's CDR3 is CASSGTSGDYNEQFF. The DNA for the CDR3 is TGCGCCAGCAGCGGAACTAGCGGGGACTACAATGAGCAGTTCTTC.

This clonotype was seen repeatedly, ten times or more. The rearrangement links TRBV12-3 or TRBV12-4 to TRBJ2-4, with TRBD1 matching 9 bases. The V and J ends lost 4 bases and 8 bases, in that order; junction bases with no gene match: 9. The CDR3 is made up of 15 amino acids. CDR3 residues: CASSWSGDRGDIQYF. The CDR3 nucleotides read TGTGCCAGCAGTTGGAGTGGAGACAGGGGGGACATTCAGTACTTC.

Many counts were recorded for this clonotype. This chain uses TRBV5-1 with TRBJ2-2; 8 nucleotides match TRBD2. This CDR3 has 16 amino acids. After removal of 4 bases from V and 4 bases from J, the junction contained 9 bases not matched to a gene. Germline V CDR1 and CDR2: SGHRS, YFSETQ. The CDR3 here is CASSPTWAGGTGELFF. DNA for the CDR3: TGCGCCAGCAGCCCTACGTGGGCGGGGGGCACCGGGGAGCTGTTTTTT.

The sample holds a few counts of this clonotype. This sequence joins TRBV12-3 or TRBV12-4 and TRBJ1-5, with D possibly matching TRBD1 (5 bases). The CDR3 loop spans 13 amino acids. Trimming shortened V by 6 bases and J by 3 bases, and 9 bases separated the two germline ends. The CDR3 reads CASSDSFNQPQHF. As DNA, the CDR3 is TGTGCCAGCAGCGACAGCTTCAATCAGCCCCAGCATTTT.

This clonotype has at least ten counts. V usage is TRBV12-3 or TRBV12-4 and J usage is TRBJ2-7; D is possibly TRBD1 (5 bases). The CDR3 contains 14 residues. The V end was cut by 4 bases, the J end by 4 bases, with 14 bases between. The CDR3: CASSSQGIRYEQYF. DNA of the CDR3: TGTGCCAGCAGTTCCCAGGGAATCCGGTACGAGCAGTACTTC.

The table lists this clonotype with many counts. The chain combines TRBV9 with TRBJ1-2; D remains ambiguous. Looked up from germline, CDR1 is SGDLS and CDR2 is YYNGEE. The CDR3 loop spans 14 amino acids. The V end was cut by 6 bases, the J end by 1 base, with 13 bases between. The CDR3 spells CASTSGTFNYGYTF. CDR3 DNA sequence: TGTGCCAGCACCTCAGGCACCTTTAACTATGGCTACACCTTC.

This clonotype was counted many times. This sequence joins TRBV12-3 or TRBV12-4 and TRBJ2-5, with D unclear. The CDR3 runs 14 residues. V was trimmed by 3 bases and J by 5 bases, leaving 13 bases between them. The CDR3 DNA sequence: TGTGCCAGCAGTTTGAAAGGGATAGGGGAGACCCAGTACTTC. Protein product: CASSLKGIGETQYF.

This clonotype was seen many times. The CDR3 DNA reads as TGCGCCAGCAGCTTGGAGCTAGCGGGAGTGGGTGAGCAGTTCTTC. Translating it yields CASSLELAGVGEQFF. The genes are TRBV5-1 and TRBJ2-1; 10 bases are shared with TRBD2. V lost 0 bases, J lost 9 bases, and 6 bases stayed unmatched. The germline CDR1 and CDR2 sequences are SGHRS and YFSETQ. The CDR3 has 15 residues.

This clonotype was recorded many times. J is TRBJ2-4 and V is TRBV20-1, with a weak D call TRBD1 (6 bases). The CDR3 runs to 13 residues. Germline lookup yields CDR1 DFQATT and CDR2 SNEGSKA (reference sequence). V was trimmed by 3 bases and J by 5 bases, leaving 11 bases between them. CDR3 residues: CSARGDRQNIQYF. CDR3 sequence (DNA): TGCAGTGCTAGGGGCGACAGGCAAAACATTCAGTACTTC.

The chain links TRBV18 to TRBJ1-1; TRBD1 aligns across 7 bases. The CDR3 is 15 residues long. Germline V CDR1 and CDR2: KGHSH, LQKENI. The V segment lost 2 bases and the J segment 3 bases; nucleotides outside the gene matches: 6. CDR3 nucleotide sequence: TGTGCCAGCTCACCAACCAGACAGGGAGACACTGAAGCTTTCTTT. This translates into CASSPTRQGDTEAFF. The whole variable domain, filled in from reference TRBV18 and TRBJ1-1, reads NAGVMQNPRHLVRRRGQEARLRCSPMKGHSHVYWYRQLPEEGLKFMVYLQKENIIDESGMPKERFSAEFPKEGPSILRIQQVVRGDSAAYFCASSPTRQGDTEAFFGQGTRLTVV.

A word on this clonotype: Relative to the germline gene, one junction end is altered; a read error may explain this. V usage is TRBV6-2 or TRBV6-3 and J usage is TRBJ2-7, with D possibly TRBD1 on 6 matching bases. Germline CDR1 reads MNHEY; CDR2 reads SVGEGT. This CDR3 comprises 13 residues. CDR3: CASDRTDSYEQYF. The CDR3 region has the DNA TGTGCCAGCGACCGGACAGATAGCTACGAGCAGTACTTT.

This clonotype was seen repeatedly, ten times or more. The V call is TRBV6-5, the J call TRBJ1-4; no clear D gene. Trimming left V 6 bases short and J 7 bases short, with 6 bases between. The V gene's germline CDR1 is MNHEY and CDR2 SVGAGI. This CDR3 has 11 amino acids. CDR3 sequence reads: CASRLGEKLFF. The CDR3 coding sequence is TGTGCCAGCAGGCTCGGTGAAAAACTGTTTTTT.

This clonotype was seen many times. The V gene is TRBV6-5, the J gene TRBJ2-2; D unclear. Trimming pared 2 bases from V and 3 bases from J, leaving 16 bases between. Germline CDR1 reads MNHEY; CDR2 reads SVGAGI. The CDR3 runs to 17 residues. The CDR3 loop reads CASSYRRWAQDTGELFF. Here the CDR3 DNA reads TGTGCCAGCAGTTACCGCAGGTGGGCGCAGGACACCGGGGAGCTGTTTTTT.

This clonotype was detected many times. The chain recombines TRBV12-3 or TRBV12-4 with TRBJ2-1, with TRBD2 matching over 10 bases. After removal of 6 bases from V and 5 bases from J, the junction contained 7 bases not matched to a gene. CDR3 length: 15 amino acids. The CDR3 DNA reads TGTGCCAGCAGGGAAAGCGGGGGGGCAAACAATGAGCAGTTCTTC. This sequence encodes CASRESGGANNEQFF.

Many counts were recorded for this clonotype. The chain combines TRBV5-6 with TRBJ2-1; 12 nucleotides match TRBD2. The CDR3 runs to 16 residues. Trimming at V came to 4 bases and at J to 4 bases, leaving 6 bases not matched to a gene. Germline V gene lookup returns CDR1 SGHDT and CDR2 YYEEEE. CDR3 sequence reads: CASSGRTSGAYNEQFF. The CDR3 region has the DNA TGTGCCAGCAGCGGAAGGACTAGCGGGGCGTACAATGAGCAGTTCTTC.